This T cell receptor beta chain appears in the sequencing data of a study of blood T cell repertoires in COVID-19. There are 18 residues in the CDR3. The ends lost 1 base at V and 0 bases at J; junction bases unmatched: 4. Germline CDR1 is MGHRA and CDR2 is YSYEKL. In the source study's methods: Nucleated cell counts were estimated from reference gene primer amplification. Libraries were prepared by immunoSEQ multiplex PCR; TCRdb keeps only in-frame clonotypes and omits some of them. V and J calls plus clone size are reproduced from that table; the DNA served to infer D and trimming. The sample consists of around 500,000 clones, 70% to 90% of them appearing once.

The chain employs TRBV4-1 and TRBJ2-3, with 13 bases identical to TRBD2. The source of this sequence is a human donor in a cohort sampled during active COVID-19. The sample was peripheral blood. DNA for the CDR3: TGCGCCAGCAGCCAAGTACGACTAGCGGGAGGAAGCACAGATACGCAGTATTTT. Its protein product is CASSQVRLAGGSTDTQYF.